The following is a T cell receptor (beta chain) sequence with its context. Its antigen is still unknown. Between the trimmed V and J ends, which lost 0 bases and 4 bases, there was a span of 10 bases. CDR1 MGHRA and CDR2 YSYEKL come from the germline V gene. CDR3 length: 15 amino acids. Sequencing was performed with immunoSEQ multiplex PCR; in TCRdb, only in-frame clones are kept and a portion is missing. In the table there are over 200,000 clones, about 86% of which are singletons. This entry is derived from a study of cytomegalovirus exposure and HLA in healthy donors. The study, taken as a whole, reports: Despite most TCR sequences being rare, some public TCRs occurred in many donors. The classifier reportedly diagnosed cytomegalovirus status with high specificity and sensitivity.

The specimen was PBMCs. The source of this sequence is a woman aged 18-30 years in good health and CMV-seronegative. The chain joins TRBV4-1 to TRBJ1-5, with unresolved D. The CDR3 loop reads CASSQDSGRNQPQHF. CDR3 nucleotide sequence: TGCGCCAGCAGCCAAGATTCAGGTAGGAATCAGCCCCAGCATTTT.